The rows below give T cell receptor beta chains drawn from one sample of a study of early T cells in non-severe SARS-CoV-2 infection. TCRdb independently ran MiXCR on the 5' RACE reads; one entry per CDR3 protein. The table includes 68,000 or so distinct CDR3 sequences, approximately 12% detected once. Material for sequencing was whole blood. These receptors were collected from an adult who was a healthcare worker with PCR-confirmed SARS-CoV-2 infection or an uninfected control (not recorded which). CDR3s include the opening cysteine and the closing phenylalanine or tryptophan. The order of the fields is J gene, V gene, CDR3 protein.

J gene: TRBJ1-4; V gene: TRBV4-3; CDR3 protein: CASSQDRSEKLFF
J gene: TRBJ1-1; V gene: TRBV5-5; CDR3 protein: CASSWRQLGGTEAFF
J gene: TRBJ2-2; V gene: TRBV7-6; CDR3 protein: CASSHRGWPPVTGELFF
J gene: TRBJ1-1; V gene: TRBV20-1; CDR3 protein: CSARDQENTEAFF
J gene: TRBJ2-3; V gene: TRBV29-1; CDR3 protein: CSVEEGKGDTQYF
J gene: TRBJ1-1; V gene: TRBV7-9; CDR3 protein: CASSFTADTEAFF
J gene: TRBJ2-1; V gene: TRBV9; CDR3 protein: CASSVETSGSNEQFF
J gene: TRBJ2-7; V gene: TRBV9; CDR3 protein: CASSAGQGTYEQYF
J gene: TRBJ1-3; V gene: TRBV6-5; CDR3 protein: CASSTSQGGGNTIYF
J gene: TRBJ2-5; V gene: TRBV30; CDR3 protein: CAWSVGGQETQYF
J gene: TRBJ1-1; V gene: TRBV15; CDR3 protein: CATARDRGMNTEAFF
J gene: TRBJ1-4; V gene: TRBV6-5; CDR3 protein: CASSYLNEKNEKLFF
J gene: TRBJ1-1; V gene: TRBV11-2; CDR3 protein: CASSRDGTEAFF
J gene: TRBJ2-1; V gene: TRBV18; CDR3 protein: CASSPQRGTNNEQFF
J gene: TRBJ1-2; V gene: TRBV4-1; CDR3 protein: CASSQVPRDNGYTF